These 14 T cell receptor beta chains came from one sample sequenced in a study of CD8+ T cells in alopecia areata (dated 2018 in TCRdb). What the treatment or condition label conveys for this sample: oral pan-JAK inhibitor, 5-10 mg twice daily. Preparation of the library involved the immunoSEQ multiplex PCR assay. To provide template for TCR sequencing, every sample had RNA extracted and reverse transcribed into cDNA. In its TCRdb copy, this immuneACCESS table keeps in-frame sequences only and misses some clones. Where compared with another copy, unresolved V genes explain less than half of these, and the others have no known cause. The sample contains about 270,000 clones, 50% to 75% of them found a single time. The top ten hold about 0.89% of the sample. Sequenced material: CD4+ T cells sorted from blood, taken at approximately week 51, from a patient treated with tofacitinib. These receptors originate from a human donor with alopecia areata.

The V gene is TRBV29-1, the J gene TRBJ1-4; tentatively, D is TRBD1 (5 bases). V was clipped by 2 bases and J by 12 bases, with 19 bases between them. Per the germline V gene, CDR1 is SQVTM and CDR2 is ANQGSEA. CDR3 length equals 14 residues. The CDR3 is CSVERGLRTGELFF. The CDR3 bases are TGCAGCGTTGAAAGGGGCCTTCGGACGGGGGAACTGTTTTTT.

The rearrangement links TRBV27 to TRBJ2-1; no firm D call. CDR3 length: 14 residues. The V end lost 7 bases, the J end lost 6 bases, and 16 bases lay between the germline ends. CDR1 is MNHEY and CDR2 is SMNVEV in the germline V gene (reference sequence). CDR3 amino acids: CASTPEWAVNEQFF. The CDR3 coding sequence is TGTGCCAGCACCCCCGAGTGGGCGGTCAATGAGCAGTTCTTC.

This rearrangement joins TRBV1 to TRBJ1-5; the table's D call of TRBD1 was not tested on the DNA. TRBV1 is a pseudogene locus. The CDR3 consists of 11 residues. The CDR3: CTSQDNQPQHF. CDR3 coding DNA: TGCACCAGCCAGGACAATCAGCCCCAGCATTTT.

The CDR3 loop reads CACAGTGSQPQHF. The CDR3 region has the DNA TGTGCCTGTGCCGGGACAGGGAGTCAGCCCCAGCATTTT. The chain is built from TRBV30 and TRBJ1-5, with 9 bases aligning to TRBD1. The CDR3 runs to 13 residues. V trimming: 6 bases; J trimming: 6 bases; junction bases outside the gene matches: 6. Germline assignment: CDR1 GTSNPN and CDR2 SVGIG (reference sequence).

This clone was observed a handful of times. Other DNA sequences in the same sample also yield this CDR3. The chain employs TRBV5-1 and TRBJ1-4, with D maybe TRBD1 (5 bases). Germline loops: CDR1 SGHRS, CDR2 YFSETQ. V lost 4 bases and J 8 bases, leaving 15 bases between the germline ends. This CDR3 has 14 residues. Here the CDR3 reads CASSLEQGREKLFF. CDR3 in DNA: TGCGCCAGCAGCCTCGAGCAGGGCAGGGAAAAACTGTTTTTT.

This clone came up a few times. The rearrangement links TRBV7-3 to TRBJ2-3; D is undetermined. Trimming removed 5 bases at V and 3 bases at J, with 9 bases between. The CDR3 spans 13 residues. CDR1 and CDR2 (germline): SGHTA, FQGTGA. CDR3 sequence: CASSPLRTDTQYF. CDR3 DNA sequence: TGTGCCAGCAGCCCACTCCGTACAGATACGCAGTATTTT.

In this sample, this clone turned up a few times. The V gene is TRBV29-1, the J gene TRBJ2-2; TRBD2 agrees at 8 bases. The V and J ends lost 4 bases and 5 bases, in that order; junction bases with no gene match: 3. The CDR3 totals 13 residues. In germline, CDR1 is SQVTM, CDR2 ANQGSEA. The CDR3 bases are TGCAGCGTTGGGGGACTAGTAACCGGGGAGCTGTTTTTT. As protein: CSVGGLVTGELFF.

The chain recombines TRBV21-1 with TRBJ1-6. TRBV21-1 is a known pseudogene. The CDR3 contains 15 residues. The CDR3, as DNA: TGTGCCAGCACTGCAGGACGGGTCTCCGATTCACCCCTCCACTTT. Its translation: CASTAGRVSDSPLHF.

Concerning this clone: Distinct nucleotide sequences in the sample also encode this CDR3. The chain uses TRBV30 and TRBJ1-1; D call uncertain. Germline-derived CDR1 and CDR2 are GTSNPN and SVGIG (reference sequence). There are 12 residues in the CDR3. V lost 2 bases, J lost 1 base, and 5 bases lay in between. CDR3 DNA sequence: TGTGCCTGGAGTCCCAGGAACACTGAAGCTTTCTTT. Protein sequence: CAWSPRNTEAFF.

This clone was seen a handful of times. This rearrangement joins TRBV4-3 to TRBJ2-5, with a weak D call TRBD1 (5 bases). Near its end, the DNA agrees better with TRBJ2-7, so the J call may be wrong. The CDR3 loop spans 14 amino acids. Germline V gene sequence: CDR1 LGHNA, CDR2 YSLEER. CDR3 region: CASSQDRVSYEQYF. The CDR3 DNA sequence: TGCGCCAGCAGCCAAGACAGGGTCTCCTACGAGCAGTACTTC.

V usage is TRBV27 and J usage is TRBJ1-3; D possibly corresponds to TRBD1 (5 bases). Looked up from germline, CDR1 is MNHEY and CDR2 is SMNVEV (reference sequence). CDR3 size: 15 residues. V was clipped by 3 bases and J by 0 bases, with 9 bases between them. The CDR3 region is CASSFQGVSGNTIYF. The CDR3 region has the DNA TGTGCCAGCAGTTTTCAGGGAGTCTCTGGAAACACCATATATTTT.

The CDR3 nucleotides read TGTGCCTGGACAGCTGCCCTTGAAGCTTTCTTT. Residues: CAWTAALEAFF. The chain recombines TRBV30 with TRBJ1-1; D gene uncertain. This CDR3 is 11 amino acids long. Germline values: CDR1 GTSNPN, CDR2 SVGIG (reference sequence). Trimming stripped 4 bases from V and 7 bases from J, with 10 bases between. The complete variable domain, with remaining parts taken from reference TRBV30 and TRBJ1-1, reads SQTIHQWPATLVQPVGSPLSLECTVEGTSNPNLYWYRQAAGRGLQLLFYSVGIGQISSEVPQNLSASRPQDRQFILSSKKLLLSDSGFYLCAWTAALEAFFGQGTRLTVV.

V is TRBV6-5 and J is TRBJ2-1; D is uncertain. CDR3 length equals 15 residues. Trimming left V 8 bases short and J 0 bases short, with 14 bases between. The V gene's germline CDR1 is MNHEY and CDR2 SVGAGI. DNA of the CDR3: TGTGCCAGCTCCGCCTCGGAGAGCTCCTACAATGAGCAGTTCTTC. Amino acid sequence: CASSASESSYNEQFF.

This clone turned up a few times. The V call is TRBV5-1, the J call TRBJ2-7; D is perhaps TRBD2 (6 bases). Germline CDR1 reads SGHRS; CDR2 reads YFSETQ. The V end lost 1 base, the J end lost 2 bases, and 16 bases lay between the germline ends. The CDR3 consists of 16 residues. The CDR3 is CASSLRAGLGTYEQYF. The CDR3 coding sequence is TGCGCCAGCAGCTTGCGAGCGGGCCTTGGCACCTACGAGCAGTACTTC.